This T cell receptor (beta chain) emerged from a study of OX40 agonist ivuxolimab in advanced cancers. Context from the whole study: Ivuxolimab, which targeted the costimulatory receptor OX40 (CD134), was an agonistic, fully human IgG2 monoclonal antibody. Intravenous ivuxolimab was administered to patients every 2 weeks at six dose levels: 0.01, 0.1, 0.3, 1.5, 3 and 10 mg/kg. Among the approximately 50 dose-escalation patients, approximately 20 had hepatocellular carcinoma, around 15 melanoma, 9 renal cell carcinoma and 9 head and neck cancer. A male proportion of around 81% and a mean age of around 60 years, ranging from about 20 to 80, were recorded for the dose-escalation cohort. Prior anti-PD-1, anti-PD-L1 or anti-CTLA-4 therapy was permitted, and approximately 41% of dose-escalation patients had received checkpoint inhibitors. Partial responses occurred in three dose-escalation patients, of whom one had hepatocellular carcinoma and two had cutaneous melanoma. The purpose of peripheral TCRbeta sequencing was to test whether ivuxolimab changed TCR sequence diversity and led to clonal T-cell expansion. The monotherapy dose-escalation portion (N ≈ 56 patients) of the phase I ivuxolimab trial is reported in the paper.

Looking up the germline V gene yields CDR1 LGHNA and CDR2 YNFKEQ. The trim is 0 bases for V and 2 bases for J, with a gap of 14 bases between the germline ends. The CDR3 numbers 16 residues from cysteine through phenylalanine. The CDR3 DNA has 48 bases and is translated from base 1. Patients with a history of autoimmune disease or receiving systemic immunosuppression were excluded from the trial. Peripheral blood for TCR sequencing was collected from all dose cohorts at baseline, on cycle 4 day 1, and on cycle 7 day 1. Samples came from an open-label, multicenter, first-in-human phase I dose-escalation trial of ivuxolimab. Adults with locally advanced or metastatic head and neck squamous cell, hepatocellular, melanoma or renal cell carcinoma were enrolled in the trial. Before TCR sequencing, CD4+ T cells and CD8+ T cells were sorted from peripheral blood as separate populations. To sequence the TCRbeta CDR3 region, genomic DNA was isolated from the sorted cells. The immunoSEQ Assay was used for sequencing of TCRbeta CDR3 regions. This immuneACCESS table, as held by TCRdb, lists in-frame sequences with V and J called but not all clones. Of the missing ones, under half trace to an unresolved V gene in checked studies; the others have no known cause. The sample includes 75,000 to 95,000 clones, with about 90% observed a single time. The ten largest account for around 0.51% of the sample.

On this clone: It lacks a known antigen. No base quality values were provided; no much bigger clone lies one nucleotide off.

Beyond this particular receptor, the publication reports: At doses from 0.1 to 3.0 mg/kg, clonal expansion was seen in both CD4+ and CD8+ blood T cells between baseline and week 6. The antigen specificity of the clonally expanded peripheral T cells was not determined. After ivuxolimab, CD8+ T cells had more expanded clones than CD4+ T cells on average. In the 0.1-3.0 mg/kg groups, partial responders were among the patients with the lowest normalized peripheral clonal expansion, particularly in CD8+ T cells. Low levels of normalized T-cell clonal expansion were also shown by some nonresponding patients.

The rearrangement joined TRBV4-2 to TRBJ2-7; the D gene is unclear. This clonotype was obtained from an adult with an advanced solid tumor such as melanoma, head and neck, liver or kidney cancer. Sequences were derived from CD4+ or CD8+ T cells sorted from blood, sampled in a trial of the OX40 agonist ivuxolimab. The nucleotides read TGTGCCAGCAGCCAAGAATCCAGCTCAGATACCTACGAGCAGTACTTC. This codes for CASSQESSSDTYEQYF.